Described below is a single T cell receptor beta chain sequence and its context. This entry comes from a study of CD8 T cells in Susac syndrome. V lost 10 bases to trimming and J lost 6 bases; unmatched junction nucleotides: 7. Germline CDR1 is LNHDA and CDR2 is SQIVND (reference sequence). The CDR3 has 13 residues. RNA in amounts of about 0.5 to 1 ug was reverse transcribed with random hexamers. TCR beta CDR3 was amplified by immunoSEQ multiplex PCR. This amplification extended across 54 Vbeta and 13 Jbeta segments. From the immunoSEQ multiplex PCR reads, TCRdb called clonotypes with MiXCR, one entry per CDR3 protein. The top ten clones hold approximately 0.1% of a sample with about 120,000 distinct CDR3 sequences, 90% to 95% of them seen once.

The chain joins TRBV19 to TRBJ2-1, with 9 positions matching TRBD2. The specimen was CD4+ T cells from PBMCs. The TCR was taken from a human donor in good health. CDR3 in DNA: TGTGCCACTGGCGCGGGAGGGTCCAATGAGCAGTTCTTC. This gives the protein CATGAGGSNEQFF.